The 20 T cell receptor beta chains below come from one sample, sequenced in a study of cytomegalovirus exposure and HLA in healthy donors. The data were produced by immunoSEQ multiplex PCR, yet TCRdb's version contains in-frame clones alone and is incomplete. This sample yields roughly 150,000 clones, of which 85% to 90% are seen a single time; about a tenth belongs to the top ten. Material: PBMCs. These receptors were taken from a woman aged 18-30 years in good health and CMV-seropositive.

The chain is built from TRBV4-1 and TRBJ1-2; D might be TRBD1 (6 bases). The germline CDR1 and CDR2 sequences are MGHRA and YSYEKL. V was trimmed by 1 base and J by 3 bases, leaving 9 bases between them. This CDR3 contains 14 residues. Here the CDR3 DNA reads TGCGCCAGCAGCCAAGTTTCAGGGGACTATGGCTACACCTTC. Its protein product is CASSQVSGDYGYTF.

V usage is TRBV27 and J usage is TRBJ2-7; 7 bases are a match to TRBD2. This CDR3 has 14 residues. V shed 5 bases and J 3 bases; nucleotides not matched to a gene: 7. Germline loops: CDR1 MNHEY, CDR2 SMNVEV (reference sequence). CDR3 protein: CASSQGTGGYEQYF. In DNA form, the CDR3 reads TGTGCCAGCAGTCAAGGCACGGGGGGCTACGAGCAGTACTTC.

There are a few counts of this clone. V usage is TRBV5-4 and J usage is TRBJ2-1, with 7 positions matching TRBD2. The CDR3 is 14 amino acids. Germline CDR1 is SGHNT and CDR2 is YYREEE (reference sequence). J was trimmed by 7 bases and V by 0 bases; bases with no gene match: 4. The CDR3: CASSLGTRRNEQFF. The CDR3 region has the DNA TGTGCCAGCAGCTTGGGGACTAGACGGAATGAGCAGTTCTTC.

The chain carries TRBV28 and TRBJ2-7; 11 bases map to TRBD1. The CDR3 runs to 15 residues. Germline lookup yields CDR1 MDHEN and CDR2 SYDVKM. V trimming: 5 bases; J trimming: 3 bases; junction bases outside the gene matches: 6. This CDR3 reads CASSPGTGGLYEQYF. Here the CDR3 DNA reads TGTGCCAGCAGTCCCGGGACAGGGGGTCTCTACGAGCAGTACTTC.

J is TRBJ2-1 and V is TRBV2, with D possibly TRBD2 on 6 matching bases. Germline-derived CDR1 and CDR2 are SNHLY and FYNNEI. Trimming removed 10 bases at V and 6 bases at J, with 19 bases between. This CDR3 comprises 14 residues. CDR3 nucleotide sequence: TGTGCCACCTTACCCCTTCCGGGACTCAATGAGCAGTTCTTC. The encoded protein is CATLPLPGLNEQFF.

The chain couples TRBV7-8 to TRBJ2-7; D possibly corresponds to TRBD1 (5 bases). CDR1 is SGHVS and CDR2 is FQNEAQ in the germline V gene. With 6 bases removed from V and 2 bases from J, the gap between germline ends came to 11 bases. The CDR3 consists of 13 residues. DNA of the CDR3: TGTGCCAGCAGTTCTGACAGCACCTACGAGCAGTACTTC. Amino acids: CASSSDSTYEQYF.

The genes are TRBV18 and TRBJ1-2, with D perhaps TRBD1 (6 bases). V was pared by 2 bases and J by 3 bases, with 7 bases between. The CDR3 consists of 13 residues. The germline CDR1 and CDR2 sequences are KGHSH and LQKENI. DNA for the CDR3: TGTGCCAGCTCACCAAGACAGGACTATGGCTACACCTTC. Amino acid sequence: CASSPRQDYGYTF.

This chain connects TRBV11-3 to TRBJ1-1; 10 nucleotides line up with TRBD1. The germline CDR1 and CDR2 sequences are SGHNT and YENEEA. The CDR3 runs to 14 residues. The trim removed 7 bases at V and 6 bases at J, leaving 8 bases unmatched. The DNA for the CDR3 is TGTGCCAGCAACCCGGGGACAGGGGACGCTGAAGCTTTCTTT. Its translation is CASNPGTGDAEAFF.

The J gene is TRBJ2-2, the V gene TRBV19; D unresolved. Germline V gene data show CDR1 as LNHDA and CDR2 as SQIVND (reference sequence). The CDR3 covers 15 residues. V dropped 3 bases and J dropped 6 bases, with 14 bases sitting between them. The CDR3 protein is CASSIDPYTPGELFF. CDR3 coding DNA: TGTGCCAGTAGTATCGATCCATATACACCCGGGGAGCTGTTTTTT.

In DNA form, the CDR3 reads TGTGCCACCAGCAGAGATCGAGAGACCCAGTACTTC. As protein: CATSRDRETQYF. V usage is TRBV15 and J usage is TRBJ2-5, with D uncertain. CDR1 is LNHNV, CDR2 YYDKDF, per germline (reference sequence). The CDR3 consists of 12 residues. V shed 0 bases and J shed 4 bases, with 3 bases lying between them.

The chain is built from TRBV6-1 and TRBJ2-7; 8 bases agree with TRBD1. Germline V gives CDR1 MNHNS, CDR2 SASEGT. The CDR3 is made up of 13 amino acids. Trimming removed 6 bases from V and 6 bases from J; junction bases left unmatched: 7. This CDR3 reads CASRATGEVEQYF. The CDR3 DNA sequence: TGTGCCAGCAGAGCGACAGGGGAGGTCGAGCAGTACTTC.

The rearrangement joins TRBV27 to TRBJ2-1, with 14 bases aligning to TRBD2. Germline loops: CDR1 MNHEY, CDR2 SMNVEV (reference sequence). CDR3 length: 14 amino acids. V was clipped by 4 bases and J by 10 bases; unmatched bases: 3. The CDR3 sequence is CASSSTSGRGEQFF. CDR3 sequence (DNA): TGTGCCAGCAGTTCGACTAGCGGGAGGGGAGAGCAGTTCTTC.

The chain carries TRBV18 and TRBJ2-5; no reliable D call. The length of the CDR3 is 13 residues. The germline V gene has CDR1 KGHSH and CDR2 LQKENI. V lost 6 bases, J lost 2 bases, and 10 bases lay in between. The CDR3 sequence: CASSPQSQETQYF. The CDR3, as DNA: TGTGCCAGCTCCCCTCAGTCTCAAGAGACCCAGTACTTC. Full variable domain (rest looked up from reference TRBV18 and TRBJ2-5): NAGVMQNPRHLVRRRGQEARLRCSPMKGHSHVYWYRQLPEEGLKFMVYLQKENIIDESGMPKERFSAEFPKEGPSILRIQQVVRGDSAAYFCASSPQSQETQYFGPGTRLLVL.

This clone appeared a single time. The CDR3 coding sequence is TGTGCCAGCTCACCCAGACAGGACCAAGAGACCCAGTACTTC. It translates to CASSPRQDQETQYF. The rearrangement uses TRBV18 and TRBJ2-5; possibly TRBD1 for D (6 bases). This CDR3 comprises 14 residues. V was clipped by 3 bases and J by 0 bases, with 8 bases between them. The germline V gene encodes CDR1 KGHSH and CDR2 LQKENI.

The chain has TRBV25-1 and TRBJ2-3; 11 nucleotides match TRBD1. The junction had 3 bases not matched to a gene; V was cut back by 0 bases and J by 4 bases. In germline, CDR1 is MGHDK, CDR2 SYGVNS. The CDR3 length is 16 residues. This CDR3 reads CASSEYRTGGPDTQYF. CDR3 DNA: TGTGCCAGCAGTGAATACCGGACAGGGGGCCCAGATACGCAGTATTTT.

The J gene is TRBJ2-3, the V gene TRBV27; 9 nucleotides match TRBD1. J was trimmed by 0 bases and V by 4 bases; bases with no gene match: 5. Per the germline V gene, CDR1 is MNHEY and CDR2 is SMNVEV (reference sequence). This CDR3 is built from 16 residues. The CDR3 bases are TGTGCCAGCAGTTCTGGGACAGGGCTTAGCACAGATACGCAGTATTTT. Amino acid sequence: CASSSGTGLSTDTQYF.

The rearrangement uses TRBV29-1 and TRBJ1-1; tentatively, D is TRBD1 (6 bases). The CDR3 totals 11 residues. Trimming removed 7 bases from V and 4 bases from J, with 10 bases in between. Germline V gene lookup returns CDR1 SQVTM and CDR2 ANQGSEA. The CDR3 loop is CSGQGSTEAFF. The CDR3 DNA sequence: TGCAGCGGCCAGGGGAGCACTGAAGCTTTCTTT. Based on the CDR3 plus reference TRBV29-1 and TRBJ1-1, the full variable domain is SAVISQKPSRDICQRGTSLTIQCQVDSQVTMMFWYRQQPGQSLTLIATANQGSEATYESGFVIDKFPISRPNLTFSTLTVSNMSPEDSSIYLCSGQGSTEAFFGQGTRLTVV.

This sequence joins TRBV18 and TRBJ2-7; maybe TRBD1 (6 bases). This CDR3 spans 17 amino acids. The germline CDR1 and CDR2 sequences are KGHSH and LQKENI. Trimming cost V 6 bases and J 4 bases, with 25 bases left between them. The chain's CDR3 is CASSPGLGARAVYEQYF. CDR3 sequence (DNA): TGTGCCAGCTCCCCCGGCTTGGGGGCAAGGGCCGTTTACGAGCAGTACTTC.

This chain uses TRBV4-3 with TRBJ2-5, with D tentatively TRBD1 (6 bases). The CDR3 has 15 amino acids. Deletions cut 4 bases from V and 5 bases from J, with 17 bases between. Germline V gene data show CDR1 as LGHNA and CDR2 as YSLEER. CDR3 nucleotide sequence: TGCGCCAGCAGCCCGACGGGAAGGGGGTGGGAGACCCAGTACTTC. Amino acids: CASSPTGRGWETQYF.

V is TRBV6-1 and J is TRBJ2-7; D is unresolved. CDR1 and CDR2 (germline): MNHNS, SASEGT. V lost 6 bases and J 3 bases, leaving 12 bases between the germline ends. The CDR3 runs to 13 residues. CDR3 amino acids: CASSPWSFYEQYF. DNA for the CDR3: TGTGCCAGCAGCCCGTGGAGCTTCTACGAGCAGTACTTC.